This T cell receptor beta chain was captured by sequencing in a study of human T cells and chemical hapten exposure. Study in general: How much TCR each sample yielded varied, mostly because pooled library volumes differed slightly. The study's findings and limits: Among TCRs, those above 1 in 1000 frequency were unaffected by DPC sensitization.

Unique molecular identifiers were attached to individual cDNA molecules during library preparation. Authors' analysis steps: Per-sample TCR counts ranged from roughly 23,224 to 750,000, median around 100,000. A single record per CDR3 protein comes from TCRdb applying MiXCR to the RACE reads. TCRdb assigned the V and J calls; the authors' analysis was not used. The sample carries tens of thousands of distinct CDR3 sequences, about 5.5% recorded once. Time point noted: healthy volunteer bleed at 6 weeks. The authors' total RNA extraction used unfractionated whole blood. Many counts were recorded for this clonotype. Its antigen is as yet unknown. The germline gives CDR1 MDHEN, CDR2 SYDVKM. This CDR3 is built from 17 residues. Trimming took 3 bases from V and 2 from J; bases not matched to a gene: 11.

This clonotype was obtained from a human donor in good health. Some clones in this sample may be carry-over from other donors' samples. The genes are TRBV28 and TRBJ2-3; 7 positions match TRBD2. The sequenced sample consisted of whole blood. CDR3 bases: TGTGCCAGCAGTTTTCTCCCGATAGCGGGTTCCACAGATACGCAGTATTTT. Its protein is CASSFLPIAGSTDTQYF. Looking up the rest from reference TRBV28 and TRBJ2-3 gives the full variable domain: DVKVTQSSRYLVKRTGEKVFLECVQDMDHENMFWYRQDPGLGLRLIYFSYDVKMKEKGDIPEGYSVSREKKERFSLILESASTNQTSMYLCASSFLPIAGSTDTQYFGPGTRLTVL.